This TCR beta chain is from a study of blood T cell repertoires in COVID-19. Background on the study: Spain, Italy and the United States supplied samples that represented acute and convalescent COVID-19. The analysed material was cDNA or gDNA that came from T cells, B-cell-depleted T cells, or PBMCs.

Between the trimmed V and J ends, which lost 1 base and 5 bases, there was a span of 12 bases. The germline gives CDR1 SGDLS, CDR2 YYNGEE. The CDR3 totals 14 residues. Authors' data handling: Amplification of reference gene primers was used by the study to estimate nucleated cell counts. Using immunoSEQ multiplex PCR, the repertoire was profiled, and TCRdb retains in-frame clones only, with some absent. V, J and clone size reflect that table, while D and trimming were determined from the DNA. The sample has 50,000 to 60,000 clones; around 85% are singletons. The receptor was isolated from a human donor in a cohort sampled during active COVID-19. The chain has TRBV9 and TRBJ2-5, with TRBD2 as a possible D gene (6 bases). The sample comprised peripheral blood. The CDR3 DNA sequence: TGTGCCAGCAGCGTAAGCCCCCGGGGGGAGACCCAGTACTTC. Encoded protein: CASSVSPRGETQYF.